What follows are 23 T cell receptor beta chains derived from one specimen sequenced in a study of T cells after posttransplantation cyclophosphamide. Treatment was busulfan-fludarabine conditioning, a marrow graft, and cyclophosphamide on days +3 and +4. The protocol was immunoSEQ multiplex PCR, while the TCRdb copy is restricted to in-frame clones and leaves out a portion. The sample yields roughly 7,200 clones, without any singletons. The input for sequencing was PBMCs, taken after allogeneic stem cell transplant with posttransplant cyclophosphamide. These receptors originate from a female patient aged 50-65 years who received an allogeneic stem cell transplant from an unrelated donor, was CMV-positive, and had acute GVHD only. A subset of T cells may come from the graft donor.

This clone was counted at least ten times. The rearrangement links TRBV18 to TRBJ1-1, with a tentative D call TRBD1 (5 bases). Germline V lookup: CDR1 KGHSH, CDR2 LQKENI. The ends were cut back, 1 base at V and 3 bases at J, with 9 bases in the middle. The CDR3 has 14 amino acids. As DNA, the CDR3 is TGTGCCAGCTCACCACAGGGGAGGGACACTGAAGCTTTCTTT. Translated: CASSPQGRDTEAFF.

This clone was counted at least ten times. The chain joins TRBV5-1 to TRBJ1-3, with a tentative D call TRBD1 (6 bases). CDR1 and CDR2 (germline): SGHRS, YFSETQ. Trimming took 0 bases from V and 0 from J, leaving 13 bases between them. This CDR3 is built from 17 residues. The CDR3 DNA reads TGCGCCAGCAGCTTGGCCCGGGACAAGAGCTCTGGAAACACCATATATTTT. This translates into CASSLARDKSSGNTIYF. Variable domain in full (rest from reference TRBV5-1 and TRBJ1-3): KAGVTQTPRYLIKTRGQQVTLSCSPISGHRSVSWYQQTPGQGLQFLFEYFSETQRNKGNFPGRFSGRQFSNSRSEMNVSTLELGDSALYLCASSLARDKSSGNTIYFGEGSWLTVV.

In its sample, this clone was seen many times. The genes are TRBV4-3 and TRBJ1-2; D unresolved. Trimming removed 2 bases from V and 3 bases from J, with 4 bases in between. The CDR3 is 12 residues long. Germline CDR1 is LGHNA and CDR2 is YSLEER. The CDR3 reads CASSQRDYGYTF. For the CDR3, the DNA is TGCGCCAGCAGCCAACGGGACTATGGCTACACCTTC.

This clone has at least ten counts. J is TRBJ2-1 and V is TRBV28, with 8 nucleotides matching TRBD1. Germline values: CDR1 MDHEN, CDR2 SYDVKM. The CDR3 extends over 15 amino acids. After removal of 6 bases from V and 4 bases from J, the junction contained 8 bases not matched to a gene. CDR3 residues: CASSSSGDRYNEQFF. The CDR3 DNA follows: TGTGCCAGCAGCTCATCAGGGGACAGGTACAATGAGCAGTTCTTC.

There are many counts of this clone. This chain links TRBV13 with TRBJ2-1, with TRBD1 matching 11 bases. Germline assignment: CDR1 PRHDT and CDR2 FYEKMQ (reference sequence). This CDR3 spans 15 amino acids. Trimming cost V 5 bases and J 6 bases; bases outside gene matches: 6. CDR3 protein: CASSPTGTGGNEQFF. The CDR3 region has the DNA TGTGCCAGCAGCCCGACGGGGACAGGGGGCAATGAGCAGTTCTTC.

This clone was picked up many times. The chain combines TRBV5-4 with TRBJ2-7; 7 bases map to TRBD2. Germline assignment: CDR1 SGHNT and CDR2 YYREEE (reference sequence). The CDR3 spans 14 residues. J lost 4 bases, V lost 3 bases, and 7 bases had no gene match. The CDR3 DNA reads as TGTGCCAGCAGCTACGGGACTATGGGATACGAGCAGTACTTC. Its protein product is CASSYGTMGYEQYF.

This clone was recorded many times. V usage is TRBV18 and J usage is TRBJ1-3, with D maybe TRBD1 (6 bases). V was trimmed by 0 bases and J by 7 bases, leaving 10 bases between them. Germline-derived CDR1 and CDR2 are KGHSH and LQKENI. There are 14 residues in the CDR3. This CDR3 is CASSPPDSRNTIYF. For the CDR3, the DNA is TGTGCCAGCTCACCACCGGACAGTCGTAACACCATATATTTT. The whole variable domain, filled in from reference TRBV18 and TRBJ1-3, reads NAGVMQNPRHLVRRRGQEARLRCSPMKGHSHVYWYRQLPEEGLKFMVYLQKENIIDESGMPKERFSAEFPKEGPSILRIQQVVRGDSAAYFCASSPPDSRNTIYFGEGSWLTVV.

There are many counts of this clone. The chain combines TRBV6-5 with TRBJ2-6, with TRBD1 as a possible D gene (6 bases). This CDR3 is built from 16 residues. The germline gives CDR1 MNHEY, CDR2 SVGAGI. V shed 0 bases and J shed 5 bases, with 11 bases lying between them. The CDR3: CASSYSDSFRANVLTF. The CDR3 DNA reads TGTGCCAGCAGTTACTCGGACAGCTTTAGGGCCAACGTCCTGACTTTC.

This clone is medium-sized. The rearrangement joins TRBV19 to TRBJ1-1; D not certain. This CDR3 has 13 amino acids. Deletions cut 7 bases from V and 9 bases from J, with 18 bases between. The germline CDR1 and CDR2 sequences are LNHDA and SQIVND (reference sequence). The CDR3 DNA follows: TGTGCCAGTACCCCGACGAGGGTAGGGAAAGCTTTCTTT. Its translation is CASTPTRVGKAFF.

By sample share, this clone is medium-sized (0.01 to 0.1%). J is TRBJ1-1 and V is TRBV6-1, with 7 bases that match TRBD1. Trimming at V came to 6 bases and at J to 1 base, leaving 5 bases not matched to a gene. The CDR3 length is 14 residues. The germline V gene encodes CDR1 MNHNS and CDR2 SASEGT. Here the CDR3 reads CASSGRDRNTEAFF. The CDR3 coding sequence is TGTGCCAGCAGCGGGAGGGACAGGAACACTGAAGCTTTCTTT.

This clone was counted at least ten times. The chain carries TRBV14 and TRBJ1-1; no clear D. The germline V gene encodes CDR1 SGHDN and CDR2 FVKESK. The CDR3 totals 14 residues. The V gene lost 4 bases and the J gene lost 6 bases, with 15 bases spanning the gap. As DNA, the CDR3 is TGTGCCAGCAGCCTACGGAGGGCCAGGTCTGAAGCTTTCTTT. Translation: CASSLRRARSEAFF.

The genes are TRBV5-1 and TRBJ2-1, with TRBD2 matching over 13 bases. Germline assignment: CDR1 SGHRS and CDR2 YFSETQ. V was pared by 0 bases and J by 9 bases, with 6 bases of the junction left unmatched. The CDR3 spans 16 residues. This CDR3 reads CASSLVLAGGPGEQFF. For the CDR3, the DNA is TGCGCCAGCAGCTTGGTACTAGCGGGAGGGCCGGGTGAGCAGTTCTTC.

There are many counts of this clone. The chain uses TRBV29-1 and TRBJ1-1; 8 nucleotides agree with TRBD1. Trimming removed 4 bases from V and 1 base from J; junction bases left unmatched: 8. The CDR3 consists of 15 residues. Germline CDR1 reads SQVTM; CDR2 reads ANQGSEA. CDR3: CSVVETGVGNTEAFF. DNA for the CDR3: TGCAGCGTTGTAGAGACAGGGGTTGGGAACACTGAAGCTTTCTTT. The variable domain in full, with the rest retrieved from reference TRBV29-1 and TRBJ1-1, is SAVISQKPSRDICQRGTSLTIQCQVDSQVTMMFWYRQQPGQSLTLIATANQGSEATYESGFVIDKFPISRPNLTFSTLTVSNMSPEDSSIYLCSVVETGVGNTEAFFGQGTRLTVV.

This clone is medium-sized within its sample. V usage is TRBV4-2 and J usage is TRBJ2-1; 9 bases are a match to TRBD1. V lost 1 base to trimming and J lost 0 bases; unmatched junction nucleotides: 10. Germline values: CDR1 LGHNA, CDR2 YNFKEQ. The CDR3 is made up of 19 amino acids. As DNA, the CDR3 is TGTGCCAGCAGCCAAGCCTCCGGCCCGGGACAGGGCTCCTACAATGAGCAGTTCTTC. This codes for CASSQASGPGQGSYNEQFF.

This clone appeared many times. This chain connects TRBV30 to TRBJ2-7; TRBD1 aligns across 8 bases. Germline V CDR1 and CDR2: GTSNPN, SVGIG (reference sequence). This CDR3 spans 12 amino acids. V dropped 8 bases and J dropped 3; count of bases not matched to a gene: 6. CDR3 loop: CARGQVGYEQYF. CDR3 DNA: TGTGCCCGGGGACAGGTGGGCTACGAGCAGTACTTC.

This clone has more than one count but fewer than ten. The V call is TRBV19, the J call TRBJ1-5, with TRBD1 matching 7 bases. The CDR3 is 15 amino acids. CDR1 and CDR2 from the germline V gene are LNHDA and SQIVND (reference sequence). V shed 8 bases and J 3 bases; nucleotides not matched to a gene: 10. The DNA for the CDR3 is TGTGCCAGTGATGTTGCCGGACAGGTCAATCAGCCCCAGCATTTT. Translated: CASDVAGQVNQPQHF.

This clone was recorded many times. The chain is built from TRBV4-2 and TRBJ2-7; TRBD2 matches at 9 bases. The junction had 4 bases not matched to a gene; V was cut back by 2 bases and J by 2 bases. The germline V gene encodes CDR1 LGHNA and CDR2 YNFKEQ. The CDR3 has 15 residues. The CDR3 DNA sequence: TGTGCCAGCAGCCAAAGGGTAGCGGGAGCCTACGAGCAGTACTTC. Residues: CASSQRVAGAYEQYF.

By share, this clone ranks as medium-sized (0.01 to 0.1%). The V call is TRBV6-1, the J call TRBJ2-7; 7 bases map to TRBD2. CDR1 is MNHNS and CDR2 is SASEGT in the germline V gene. V was pared by 0 bases and J by 3 bases, with 5 bases of the junction left unmatched. This CDR3 is built from 15 residues. In DNA, the CDR3 is TGTGCCAGCAGTGAAGCAGGTACTAGCGTCTACGAGCAGTACTTC. Translation gives CASSEAGTSVYEQYF.

The rearrangement uses TRBV27 and TRBJ2-1; perhaps TRBD2 as D (5 bases). The CDR3 runs 12 residues. V was shortened by 9 bases and J by 5 bases, with 11 bases between the two germline ends. Germline-derived CDR1 and CDR2 are MNHEY and SMNVEV (reference sequence). The CDR3 coding sequence is TGTGCCAGTTGGACTGGGGACAATGAGCAGTTCTTC. Translation: CASWTGDNEQFF.

This clone was picked up many times. This chain links TRBV29-1 with TRBJ2-1, with 8 bases lining up with TRBD2. Germline V gene lookup returns CDR1 SQVTM and CDR2 ANQGSEA. J gave up 7 bases and V 3 bases, and 8 bases lay outside the gene matches. This CDR3 has 14 amino acids. In DNA, the CDR3 is TGCAGCGTTGATTTGGCGGGAGGTCGGAATGAGCAGTTCTTC. Its protein product is CSVDLAGGRNEQFF.

There are many counts of this clone. The rearrangement uses TRBV7-9 and TRBJ2-7, with TRBD2 matching 10 bases. The V gene's germline CDR1 is SEHNR and CDR2 FQNEAQ (reference sequence). Trimming took 1 base from V and 5 from J; bases not matched to a gene: 8. CDR3 length: 16 residues. CDR3 nucleotides: TGTGCCAGCAGCTTAGAGGTCCTAGCGGGAGCCCACGAGCAGTACTTC. This codes for CASSLEVLAGAHEQYF.

This clone appeared a few times. The J gene is TRBJ2-3, the V gene TRBV28; 16 positions agree with TRBD2. V shed 2 bases, J shed 6 bases, and the junction held 5 bases outside the gene matches. The CDR3 has 17 residues. The V gene's germline CDR1 is MDHEN and CDR2 SYDVKM. CDR3 DNA: TGTGCCAGCAGTTTAGGGACTAGCGGGAGGGCCAGGGATACGCAGTATTTT. This encodes CASSLGTSGRARDTQYF.

This clone was recorded many times. J is TRBJ2-2 and V is TRBV7-3; 9 nucleotides match TRBD1. The CDR3 contains 15 residues. Germline values: CDR1 SGHTA, CDR2 FQGTGA. V was clipped by 6 bases and J by 0 bases; unmatched bases: 2. CDR3 DNA sequence: TGTGCCAGCAGAACAGGGGGCGCGAACACCGGGGAGCTGTTTTTT. This sequence encodes CASRTGGANTGELFF.